This T cell receptor (beta chain) is from a study of cytomegalovirus exposure and HLA in healthy donors. With 60 Vbeta and 13 Jbeta primers, the PCR was carried out. TCRdb's copy holds only in-frame clones and misses some; the assay was immunoSEQ multiplex PCR. In the table there are 150,000 to 180,000 clones, roughly 80% of which are singletons. Study-wide results and caveats: As a later analysis showed, a missense DCLRE1C variant was linked to trimming of TCR beta V- and J-genes. The HLA-A and HLA-B alleles of most subjects were reportedly predicted accurately from TCR beta sequences.

This CDR3 has 13 residues. Trimming took 8 bases from V and 5 from J, leaving 13 bases between them. Germline CDR1 SGHRS, CDR2 YFSETQ. Concerning this clone: Its antigen is undetermined.

The receptor comes from a woman aged 35 to 49 in good health and CMV-seronegative. The sample was PBMCs. The genes are TRBV5-1 and TRBJ1-4, with TRBD1 as a possible D gene (5 bases). CDR3 residues: CARQGSSNEKLFF. The CDR3 nucleotides read TGCGCCAGGCAGGGAAGTTCCAATGAAAAACTGTTTTTT.